This T cell receptor beta chain came from a study of blood T cell repertoires in COVID-19. Turning to the study itself: Material from acute and convalescent COVID-19 was sourced from the United States, Italy and Spain. PBMCs, B-cell-depleted T cells, or T cells were the source of the cDNA or gDNA that made up the material.

Patients from Seattle were sampled longitudinally, starting during active infection. The CDR3 has 17 residues. Germline CDR1 is MNHEY and CDR2 is SMNVEV (reference sequence). The germline V and J ends were trimmed by 6 bases and 2 bases, with 17 bases remaining between them. In the original analysis: Reference gene primer amplification gave nucleated cell count estimates. Profiling relied on immunoSEQ multiplex PCR, and the TCRdb table lists in-frame clones only, not all of them. V and J calls plus clone size are reproduced from that table; the DNA served to infer D and trimming. The profile shows about 250,000 clones, roughly 88% of them singletons.

The chain has TRBV27 and TRBJ2-6; possible D gene TRBD1, 6 bases. Material: peripheral blood. The TCR was taken from a woman of 80 years or more with COVID-19, enrolled during active disease. The CDR3 protein is CASRLRGSRAGANVLTF. DNA of the CDR3: TGTGCCAGCAGACTCAGGGGTAGTAGGGCTGGGGCCAACGTCCTGACTTTC.